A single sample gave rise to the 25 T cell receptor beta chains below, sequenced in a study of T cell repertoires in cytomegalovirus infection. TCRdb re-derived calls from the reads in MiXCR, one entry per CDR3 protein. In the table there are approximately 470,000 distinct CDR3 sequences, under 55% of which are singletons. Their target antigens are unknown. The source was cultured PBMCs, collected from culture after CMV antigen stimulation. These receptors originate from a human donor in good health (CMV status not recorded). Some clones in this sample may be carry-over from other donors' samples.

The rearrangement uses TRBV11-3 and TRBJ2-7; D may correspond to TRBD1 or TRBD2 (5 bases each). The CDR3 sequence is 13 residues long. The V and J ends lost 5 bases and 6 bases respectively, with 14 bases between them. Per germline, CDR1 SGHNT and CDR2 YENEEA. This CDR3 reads CASSGDSAGEQYF. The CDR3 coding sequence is TGTGCCAGCAGCGGCGACAGCGCGGGCGAGCAGTACTTC.

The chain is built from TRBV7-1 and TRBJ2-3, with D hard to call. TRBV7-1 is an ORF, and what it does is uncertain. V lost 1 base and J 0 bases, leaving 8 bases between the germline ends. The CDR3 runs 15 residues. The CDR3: CASSSGLYSTDTQYF. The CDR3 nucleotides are TGTGCCAGCAGCTCAGGACTGTATAGCACAGATACGCAGTATTTT.

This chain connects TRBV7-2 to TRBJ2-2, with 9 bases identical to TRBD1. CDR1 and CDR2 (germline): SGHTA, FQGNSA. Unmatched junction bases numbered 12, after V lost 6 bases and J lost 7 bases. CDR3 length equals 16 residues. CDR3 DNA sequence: TGTGCCAGCAGAATTACATGGACAGGGGATCGCGGGGAGCTGTTTTTT. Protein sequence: CASRITWTGDRGELFF.

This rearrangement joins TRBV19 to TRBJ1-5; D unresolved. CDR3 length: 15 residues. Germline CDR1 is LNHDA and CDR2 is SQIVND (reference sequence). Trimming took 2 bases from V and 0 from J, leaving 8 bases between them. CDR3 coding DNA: TGTGCCAGTAGTATATCGAGAAATAGCAATCAGCCCCAGCATTTT. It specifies CASSISRNSNQPQHF.

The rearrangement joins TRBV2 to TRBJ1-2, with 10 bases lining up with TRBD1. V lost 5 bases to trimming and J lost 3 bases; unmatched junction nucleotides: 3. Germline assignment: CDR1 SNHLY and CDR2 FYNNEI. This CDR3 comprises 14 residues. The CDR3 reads CASSRGTGDYGYTF. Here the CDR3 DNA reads TGTGCCAGCAGTAGGGGGACAGGGGACTATGGCTACACCTTC.

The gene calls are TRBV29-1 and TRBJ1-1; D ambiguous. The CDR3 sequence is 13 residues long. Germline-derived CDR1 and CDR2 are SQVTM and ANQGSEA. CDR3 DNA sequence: TGCAGTGCGGGAGATAACTTGAACACTGAAGCTTTCTTT. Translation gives CSAGDNLNTEAFF.

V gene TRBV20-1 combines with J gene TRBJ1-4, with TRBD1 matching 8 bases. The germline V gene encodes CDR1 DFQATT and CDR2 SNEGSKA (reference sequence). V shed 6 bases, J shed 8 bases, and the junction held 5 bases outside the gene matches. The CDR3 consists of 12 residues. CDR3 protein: CSALGQEEKLFF. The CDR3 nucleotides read TGCAGTGCCCTGGGACAGGAGGAAAAACTGTTTTTT.

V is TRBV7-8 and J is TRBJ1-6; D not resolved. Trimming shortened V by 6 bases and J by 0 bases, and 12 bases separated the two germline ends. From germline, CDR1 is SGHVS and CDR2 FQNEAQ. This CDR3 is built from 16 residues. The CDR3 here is CASSIRISSYNSPLHF. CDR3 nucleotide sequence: TGTGCCAGCAGTATCAGGATTAGCTCCTATAATTCACCCCTCCACTTT.

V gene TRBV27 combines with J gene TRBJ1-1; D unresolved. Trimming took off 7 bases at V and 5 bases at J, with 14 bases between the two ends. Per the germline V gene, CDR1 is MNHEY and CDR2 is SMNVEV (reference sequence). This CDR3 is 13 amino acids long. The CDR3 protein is CASTAPGGTEAFF. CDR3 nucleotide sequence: TGTGCCAGCACCGCACCGGGTGGTACTGAAGCTTTCTTT.

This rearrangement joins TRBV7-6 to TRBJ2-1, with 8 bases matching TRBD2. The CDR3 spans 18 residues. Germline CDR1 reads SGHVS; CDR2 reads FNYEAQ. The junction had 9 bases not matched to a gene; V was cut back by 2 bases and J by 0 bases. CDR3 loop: CASSLSLAADSSYNEQFF. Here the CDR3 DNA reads TGTGCCAGCAGCTTATCACTAGCGGCCGATAGCTCCTACAATGAGCAGTTCTTC.

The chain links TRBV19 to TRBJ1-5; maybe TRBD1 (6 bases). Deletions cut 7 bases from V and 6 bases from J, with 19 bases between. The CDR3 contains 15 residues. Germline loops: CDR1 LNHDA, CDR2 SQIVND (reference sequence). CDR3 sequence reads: CASTLWAGATQPQHF. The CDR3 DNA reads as TGTGCCAGTACCCTTTGGGCGGGGGCTACTCAGCCCCAGCATTTT.

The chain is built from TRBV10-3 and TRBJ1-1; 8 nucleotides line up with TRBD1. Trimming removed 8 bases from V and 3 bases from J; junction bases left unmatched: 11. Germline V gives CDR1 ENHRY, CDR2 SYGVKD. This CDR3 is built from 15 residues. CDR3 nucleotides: TGTGCCATCCGGCCCCTGACAGGGGAAGACACTGAAGCTTTCTTT. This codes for CAIRPLTGEDTEAFF.

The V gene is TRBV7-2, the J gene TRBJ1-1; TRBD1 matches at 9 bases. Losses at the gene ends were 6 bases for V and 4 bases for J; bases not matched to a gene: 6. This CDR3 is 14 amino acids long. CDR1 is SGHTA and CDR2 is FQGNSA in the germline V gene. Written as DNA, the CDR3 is TGTGCCAGCAGACTCGGACAGGGGTTCACTGAAGCTTTCTTT. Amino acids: CASRLGQGFTEAFF.

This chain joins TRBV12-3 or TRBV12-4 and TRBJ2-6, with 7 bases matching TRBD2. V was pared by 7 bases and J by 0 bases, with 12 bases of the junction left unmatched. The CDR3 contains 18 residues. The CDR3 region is CASTPERGLSSGANVLTF. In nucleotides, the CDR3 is TGTGCCAGCACCCCCGAGCGGGGCCTCAGCTCTGGGGCCAACGTCCTGACTTTC.

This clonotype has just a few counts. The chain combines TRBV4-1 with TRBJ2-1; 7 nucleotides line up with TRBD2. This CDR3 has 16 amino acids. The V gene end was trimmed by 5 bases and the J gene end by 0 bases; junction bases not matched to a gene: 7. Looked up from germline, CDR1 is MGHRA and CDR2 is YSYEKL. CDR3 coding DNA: TGCGCCAGCAGCAATGAGGGCGGGGGCTCCTACAATGAGCAGTTCTTC. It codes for CASSNEGGGSYNEQFF.

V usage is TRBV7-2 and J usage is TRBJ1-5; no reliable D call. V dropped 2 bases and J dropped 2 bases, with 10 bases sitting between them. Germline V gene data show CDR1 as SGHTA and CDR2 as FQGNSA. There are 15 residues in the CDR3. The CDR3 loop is CASSLWQAGNQPQHF. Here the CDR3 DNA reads TGTGCCAGCAGCTTATGGCAGGCGGGCAATCAGCCCCAGCATTTT.

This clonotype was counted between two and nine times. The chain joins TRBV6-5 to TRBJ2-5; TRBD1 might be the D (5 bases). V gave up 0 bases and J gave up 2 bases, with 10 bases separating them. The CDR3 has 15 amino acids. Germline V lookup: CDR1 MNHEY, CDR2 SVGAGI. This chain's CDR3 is CASSYSGHLQETQYF. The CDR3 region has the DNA TGTGCCAGCAGTTACTCTGGACACCTGCAAGAGACCCAGTACTTC.

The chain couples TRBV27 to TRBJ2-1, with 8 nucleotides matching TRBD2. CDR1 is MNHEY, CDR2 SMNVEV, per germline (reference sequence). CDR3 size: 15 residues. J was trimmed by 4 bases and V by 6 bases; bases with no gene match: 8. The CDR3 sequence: CASSWAGTRYNEQFF. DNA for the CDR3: TGTGCCAGCAGCTGGGCTGGGACTAGATACAATGAGCAGTTCTTC.

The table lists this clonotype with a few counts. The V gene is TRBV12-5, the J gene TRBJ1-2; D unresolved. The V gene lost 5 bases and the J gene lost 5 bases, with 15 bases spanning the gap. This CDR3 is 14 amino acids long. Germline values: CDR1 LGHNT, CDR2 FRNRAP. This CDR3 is CASGLVGPRYGYTF. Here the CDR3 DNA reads TGTGCTAGTGGTCTTGTGGGCCCGAGGTATGGCTACACCTTC.

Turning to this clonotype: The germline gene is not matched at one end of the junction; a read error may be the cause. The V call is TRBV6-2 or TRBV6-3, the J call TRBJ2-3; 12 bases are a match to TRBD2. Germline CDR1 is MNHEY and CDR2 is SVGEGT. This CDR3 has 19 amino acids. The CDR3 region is CASSYSSAGLAGNTDTRYF. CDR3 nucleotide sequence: TGTGCCAGCAGTTACTCGTCCGCTGGACTAGCGGGAAACACAGATACGCGGTATTTT.

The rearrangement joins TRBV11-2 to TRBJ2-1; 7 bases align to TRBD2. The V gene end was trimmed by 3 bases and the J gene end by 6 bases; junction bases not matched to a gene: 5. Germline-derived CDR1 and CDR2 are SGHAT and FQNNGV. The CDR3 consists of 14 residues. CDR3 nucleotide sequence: TGTGCCAGCAGCTTGTTACTAGCGCGCAATGAGCAGTTCTTC. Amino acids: CASSLLLARNEQFF.

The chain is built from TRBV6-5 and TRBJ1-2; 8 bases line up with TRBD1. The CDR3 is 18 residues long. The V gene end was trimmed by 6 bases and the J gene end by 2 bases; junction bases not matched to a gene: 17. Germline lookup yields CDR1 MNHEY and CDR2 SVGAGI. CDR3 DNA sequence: TGTGCCAGCAGAAGCATCCAGGGGACAGGCTTTCTCAACTATGGCTACACCTTC. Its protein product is CASRSIQGTGFLNYGYTF.

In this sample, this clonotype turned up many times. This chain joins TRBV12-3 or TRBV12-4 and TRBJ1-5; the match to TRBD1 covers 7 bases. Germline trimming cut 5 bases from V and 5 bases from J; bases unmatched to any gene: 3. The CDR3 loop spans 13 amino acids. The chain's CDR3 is CASSSRGYQPQHF. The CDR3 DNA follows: TGTGCCAGCAGTAGCAGGGGGTATCAGCCCCAGCATTTT.

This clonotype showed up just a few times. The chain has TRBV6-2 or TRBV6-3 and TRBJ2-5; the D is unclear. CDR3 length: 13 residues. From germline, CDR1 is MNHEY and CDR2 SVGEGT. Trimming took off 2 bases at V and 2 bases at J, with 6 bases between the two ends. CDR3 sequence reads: CASSYREQETQYF. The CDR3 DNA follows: TGTGCCAGCAGTTACCGTGAGCAAGAGACCCAGTACTTC.

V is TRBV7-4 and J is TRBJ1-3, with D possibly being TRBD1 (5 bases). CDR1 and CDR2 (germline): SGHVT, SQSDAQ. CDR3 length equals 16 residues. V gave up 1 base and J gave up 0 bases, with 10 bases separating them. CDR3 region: CASSLGGRYSGNTIYF. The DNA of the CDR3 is TGTGCCAGCAGCTTAGGGGGACGATACTCTGGAAACACCATATATTTT.